These 23 T cell receptor beta chains share one sample of origin, sequenced in a study of blood T cell repertoires in COVID-19 (dated by TCRdb to 2019 to 2021). Receptor libraries were prepared by the immunoSEQ multiplex PCR assay. Sourced from immuneACCESS, this table was stored by TCRdb with only in-frame sequences that have V and J called. A share of the clones is absent; for the studies checked, an unresolved V gene accounts for under half, and the remainder has no known explanation. The sample contains 300,000 to 500,000 clones, over 75% of them found a single time. The ten top clones hold around 0.91% of the sample. Material for sequencing was PBMCs or T cells enriched from blood (not recorded which). Receptors originate from a woman aged 25 to 39 with acute COVID-19.

The V gene is TRBV7-9, the J gene TRBJ1-5; D ambiguous. Germline V gene data show CDR1 as SEHNR and CDR2 as FQNEAQ (reference sequence). V shed 3 bases and J shed 7 bases, with 13 bases lying between them. The CDR3 sequence is 14 residues long. This CDR3 is CASSLDGQPQPQHF. CDR3 DNA: TGTGCCAGCAGCTTGGATGGGCAACCCCAGCCCCAGCATTTT. Combining the CDR3 with reference TRBV7-9 and TRBJ1-5 gives the whole variable domain DTGVSQNPRHKITKRGQNVTFRCDPISEHNRLYWYRQTLGQGPEFLTYFQNEAQLEKSRLLSDRFSAERPKGSFSTLEIQRTEQGDSAMYLCASSLDGQPQPQHFGDGTRLSIL.

This clone showed up just once. J is TRBJ1-6 and V is TRBV23-1, with D maybe TRBD1 (5 bases). TRBV23-1 carries the ORF label, with uncertain function. The CDR3 runs to 15 residues. Trimming stripped 2 bases from V and 12 bases from J, with 17 bases between. CDR3 DNA sequence: TGCGCCAGCAGTCAAGCCCTCGACAGCCTCAAACCCCTCCACTTT. Translated: CASSQALDSLKPLHF.

CDR3 sequence (DNA): TGTGCCAGCAGTTTCACAGGGCAAACCTCCTACGAGCAGTACTTC. Translated: CASSFTGQTSYEQYF. The rearrangement uses TRBV2 and TRBJ2-7; D is possibly TRBD1 (6 bases). Germline V gene sequence: CDR1 SNHLY, CDR2 FYNNEI. The ends were cut back, 5 bases at V and 0 bases at J, with 14 bases in the middle. The CDR3 sequence is 15 residues long. Variable domain in full (rest from reference TRBV2 and TRBJ2-7): EPEVTQTPSHQVTQMGQEVILRCVPISNHLYFYWYRQILGQKVEFLVSFYNNEISEKSEIFDDQFSVERPDGSNFTLKIRSTKLEDSAMYFCASSFTGQTSYEQYFGPGTRLTVT.

The genes are TRBV7-9 and TRBJ1-2, with 7 bases that match TRBD1. Germline assignment: CDR1 SEHNR and CDR2 FQNEAQ (reference sequence). The CDR3 contains 12 residues. V dropped 5 bases and J dropped 6; count of bases not matched to a gene: 3. In DNA form, the CDR3 reads TGTGCCAGCAGCACCAGGGGGGATGGCTACACCTTC. It yields the protein CASSTRGDGYTF. Using reference TRBV7-9 and TRBJ1-2 for the parts outside the CDR3, the full variable domain is DTGVSQNPRHKITKRGQNVTFRCDPISEHNRLYWYRQTLGQGPEFLTYFQNEAQLEKSRLLSDRFSAERPKGSFSTLEIQRTEQGDSAMYLCASSTRGDGYTFGSGTRLTVV.

The gene calls are TRBV2 and TRBJ1-2, with D maybe TRBD1 (5 bases). Trimming removed 0 bases at V and 8 bases at J, with 19 bases between. Germline loops: CDR1 SNHLY, CDR2 FYNNEI. This CDR3 comprises 16 residues. This chain's CDR3 is CASSEALRGGKRGYTF. CDR3 in DNA: TGTGCCAGCAGTGAAGCGCTTCGGGGGGGGAAGAGAGGCTACACCTTC.

J is TRBJ2-3 and V is TRBV27; TRBD2 matches 9 bases. Trimming at V came to 8 bases and at J to 2 bases, leaving 14 bases not matched to a gene. The CDR3 sequence is 17 residues long. Germline V gene lookup returns CDR1 MNHEY and CDR2 SMNVEV (reference sequence). CDR3 sequence (DNA): TGTGCCAGCCAGAGAGACCTAGCGGGGACCCCCACAGATACGCAGTATTTT. This sequence encodes CASQRDLAGTPTDTQYF.

This chain connects TRBV10-3 to TRBJ1-1; 7 bases agree with TRBD1. Trimming took 2 bases from V and 5 from J; bases not matched to a gene: 5. The CDR3 loop spans 14 amino acids. Germline values: CDR1 ENHRY, CDR2 SYGVKD. CDR3 in amino acids: CAISEIAGGTEAFF. CDR3 coding DNA: TGTGCCATCAGTGAGATAGCAGGGGGTACTGAAGCTTTCTTT.

The V gene is TRBV7-6, the J gene TRBJ2-3; 9 bases agree with TRBD2. Germline lookup yields CDR1 SGHVS and CDR2 FNYEAQ. V gave up 5 bases and J gave up 5 bases; unmatched junction bases: 8. This CDR3 is built from 15 residues. The CDR3 coding sequence is TGTGCCAGCAGCCGCGGGGGGGCGGTCGGAGATACGCAGTATTTT. Residues: CASSRGGAVGDTQYF.

This chain connects TRBV11-2 to TRBJ1-6; 11 positions agree with TRBD1. CDR3 size: 17 residues. From germline, CDR1 is SGHAT and CDR2 FQNNGV. J was trimmed by 9 bases and V by 5 bases; bases with no gene match: 12. The CDR3 DNA reads TGTGCCAGCAGCCCAGGACAGGGGGCATTCGGGGGTTCACCCCTCCACTTT. Its protein product is CASSPGQGAFGGSPLHF.

This clone was detected only once. The V and J genes are TRBV9 and TRBJ1-4; D call uncertain. Germline loops: CDR1 SGDLS, CDR2 YYNGEE. Trimming left V 4 bases short and J 8 bases short, with 18 bases between. This CDR3 contains 15 residues. The DNA for the CDR3 is TGTGCCAGCAGCCCCGCGGAGTGGCTTGGAGAAAAACTGTTTTTT. This sequence encodes CASSPAEWLGEKLFF.

V is TRBV7-2 and J is TRBJ1-1, with D possibly being TRBD1 (6 bases). This CDR3 contains 14 residues. The V and J ends lost 4 bases and 1 base respectively, with 10 bases between them. CDR1 SGHTA and CDR2 FQGNSA come from the germline V gene. The CDR3 nucleotides read TGTGCCAGCAGCTCACAGGGAACGAACACTGAAGCTTTCTTT. Encoded protein: CASSSQGTNTEAFF.

The chain employs TRBV5-1 and TRBJ2-7; 7 nucleotides align to TRBD2. Germline V CDR1 and CDR2: SGHRS, YFSETQ. This CDR3 spans 13 amino acids. V lost 4 bases and J lost 2; bases outside the gene matches: 3. Here the CDR3 reads CASSLGLPYEQYF. CDR3 bases: TGCGCCAGCAGCCTGGGACTACCCTACGAGCAGTACTTC. The full variable domain, rest sourced from reference TRBV5-1 and TRBJ2-7, is KAGVTQTPRYLIKTRGQQVTLSCSPISGHRSVSWYQQTPGQGLQFLFEYFSETQRNKGNFPGRFSGRQFSNSRSEMNVSTLELGDSALYLCASSLGLPYEQYFGPGTRLTVT.

In its sample, this clone was seen once. The chain uses TRBV18 and TRBJ1-1; D gene uncertain. V was trimmed by 4 bases and J by 5 bases, leaving 11 bases between them. There are 13 residues in the CDR3. Germline CDR1 reads KGHSH; CDR2 reads LQKENI. In nucleotides, the CDR3 is TGTGCCAGCTCACAGGAGAAAAGGACTGAAGCTTTCTTT. Translated, it gives CASSQEKRTEAFF.

This clone was observed a single time. CDR3 DNA sequence: TGTGCCAGCACCCGAAGCGGGGCAATCAACTATGGCTACACCTTC. It codes for CASTRSGAINYGYTF. V is TRBV5-8 and J is TRBJ1-2, with D possibly being TRBD1 (5 bases). CDR1 is SGHTS and CDR2 is YDEGEE in the germline V gene. With 6 bases removed from V and 2 bases from J, the gap between germline ends came to 17 bases. This CDR3 is 15 amino acids long.

This clone was seen only once. The V call is TRBV12-3 or TRBV12-4, the J call TRBJ1-5; D uncertain. V lost 1 base and J 12 bases, leaving 7 bases between the germline ends. The CDR3 is 11 residues long. CDR3 loop: CASSLGGRQHF. Here the CDR3 DNA reads TGTGCCAGCAGTTTAGGAGGTCGCCAGCATTTT.

The chain couples TRBV29-1 to TRBJ2-7, with D maybe TRBD2 (6 bases). The V end lost 1 base, the J end lost 6 bases, and 13 bases lay between the germline ends. The CDR3 totals 13 residues. Germline V CDR1 and CDR2: SQVTM, ANQGSEA. The CDR3 nucleotides read TGCAGCGTTGAAGCAATGGGACTTACCGAGCAGTACTTC. Its protein is CSVEAMGLTEQYF.

This rearrangement joins TRBV30 to TRBJ1-1; TRBD1 might be the D (5 bases). CDR1 GTSNPN and CDR2 SVGIG come from the germline V gene (reference sequence). V lost 4 bases and J lost 1, with 13 bases in between. The CDR3 extends over 14 amino acids. This CDR3 reads CAWTPWGGNTEAFF. The CDR3 nucleotides are TGTGCCTGGACCCCCTGGGGCGGGAACACTGAAGCTTTCTTT. The variable domain in full, with the rest retrieved from reference TRBV30 and TRBJ1-1, is SQTIHQWPATLVQPVGSPLSLECTVEGTSNPNLYWYRQAAGRGLQLLFYSVGIGQISSEVPQNLSASRPQDRQFILSSKKLLLSDSGFYLCAWTPWGGNTEAFFGQGTRLTVV.

The chain uses TRBV3-1 (or the pseudogene TRBV3-2) and TRBJ1-1; 8 positions agree with TRBD1. Trimming at V came to 5 bases and at J to 2 bases, leaving 10 bases not matched to a gene. There are 16 residues in the CDR3. Germline-derived CDR1 and CDR2 are LGHDT and YNNKEL (reference sequence). In DNA form, the CDR3 reads TGTGCCAGCAGCAAACCCGGGACAGGTGTAAACACTGAAGCTTTCTTT. This translates into CASSKPGTGVNTEAFF.

In DNA, the CDR3 is TGTGCCAGCAGCTTGCGGCAGGGGGATGAAAAACTGTTTTTT. Translated: CASSLRQGDEKLFF. The rearrangement links TRBV5-5 to TRBJ1-4; 7 positions match TRBD1. This CDR3 is built from 14 residues. Per the germline V gene, CDR1 is SGHKS and CDR2 is YYEKEE (reference sequence). Trimming took 1 base from V and 6 from J; bases not matched to a gene: 3.

In nucleotides, the CDR3 is TGCGCCAGCAGCCAAGTCATCGGTAACGGGGGCAATCAGCCCCAGCATTTT. Amino acids: CASSQVIGNGGNQPQHF. The chain has TRBV4-1 and TRBJ1-5; D is unresolved. The germline CDR1 and CDR2 sequences are MGHRA and YSYEKL. The V and J ends lost 1 base and 2 bases respectively, with 15 bases between them. The CDR3 is 17 amino acids.

This chain links TRBV6-5 with TRBJ1-1, with a tentative D call TRBD1 (5 bases). Trimming stripped 4 bases from V and 3 bases from J, with 15 bases between. Germline CDR1 MNHEY, CDR2 SVGAGI. The CDR3 has 15 residues. Here the CDR3 reads CASSSPRGLDTEAFF. The DNA for the CDR3 is TGTGCCAGCAGTTCGCCTCGGGGACTGGACACTGAAGCTTTCTTT.

The chain has TRBV4-2 and TRBJ1-4; D is ambiguous. From germline, CDR1 is LGHNA and CDR2 YNFKEQ. The length of the CDR3 is 16 residues. Trimming took 0 bases from V and 4 from J, leaving 12 bases between them. The CDR3 DNA sequence: TGTGCCAGCAGCCAAGATCAGGCAGCGGGTAATGAAAAACTGTTTTTT. Residues: CASSQDQAAGNEKLFF.

This chain joins TRBV6-5 and TRBJ2-3; TRBD2 matches at 7 bases. V gave up 5 bases and J gave up 5 bases; unmatched junction bases: 10. The V gene's germline CDR1 is MNHEY and CDR2 SVGAGI. The CDR3 totals 15 residues. The DNA for the CDR3 is TGTGCCAGCAGTCGTAGCGGAGCGGGAATAGATACGCAGTATTTT. Translated: CASSRSGAGIDTQYF.